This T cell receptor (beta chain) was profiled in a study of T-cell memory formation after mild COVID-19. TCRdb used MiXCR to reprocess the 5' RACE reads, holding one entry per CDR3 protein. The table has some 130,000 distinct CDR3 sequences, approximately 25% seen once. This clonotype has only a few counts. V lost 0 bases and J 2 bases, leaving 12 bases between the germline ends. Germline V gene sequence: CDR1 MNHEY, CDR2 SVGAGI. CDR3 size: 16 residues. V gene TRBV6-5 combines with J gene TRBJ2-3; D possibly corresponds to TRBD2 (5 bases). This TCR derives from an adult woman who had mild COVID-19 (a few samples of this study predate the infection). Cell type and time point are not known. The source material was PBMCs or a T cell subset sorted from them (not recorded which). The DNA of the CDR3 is TGTGCCAGCAGTTACTCTTGGACTTTAAACACAGATACGCAGTATTTT. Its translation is CASSYSWTLNTDTQYF.